A selection of T cell receptor beta chains follows, all from one sample in a study of CD8 T cells in Susac syndrome. TCRdb independently ran MiXCR on the immunoSEQ multiplex PCR reads; one entry per CDR3 protein. The sample holds approximately 190,000 distinct CDR3 sequences, approximately 96% seen once. Source material: CD4+ T cells from PBMCs. Receptor source: a human donor with Susac syndrome. Each CDR3 is given with its conserved first and last residue. Each record gives: D gene, V gene, CDR3 length, J gene, clone size, CDR3 DNA, CDR3 protein. A D gene is named only where the DNA matches it firmly. Rows may omit the clone size; those that give it use once, few, many or a size class.

>.|TRBV4-3|13|TRBJ1-4|few
TGCGCCAGCAGCCAAGATGGCGGTGAAAAACTGTTTTTT
CASSQDGGEKLFF
>TRBD2|TRBV20-1|13|TRBJ2-3|.
TGCAGTGCCGCGGTTCTAGCGGGGGGCGTGGAGTATTTT
CSAAVLAGGVEYF
>TRBD2|TRBV6-1|16|TRBJ2-5|.
TGTGCCAGCAGTGAGAGAGCTAGCGGGGGAGGAGAGACCCAGTACTTC
CASSERASGGGETQYF
>.|TRBV3-1|16|TRBJ2-6|.
TGTGCCAGCAGCCTGGGACCCGTCTCTGGGGCCAACGTCCTGACTTTC
CASSLGPVSGANVLTF
>.|TRBV6-5|17|TRBJ1-6|.
TGTGCCAGCAGTTATGGACAGTGGAGCTCCTATAATTCACCCCTCCACTTT
CASSYGQWSSYNSPLHF
>TRBD1|TRBV5-1|18|TRBJ1-5|.
TGCGCCAGCAGCCCGGGGATGAGGGGGCGACTGAGCAATCAGCCCCAGCATTTT
CASSPGMRGRLSNQPQHF
>.|TRBV20-1|14|TRBJ2-3|.
TGCAGTGCACCCACAGGGACTAGCACAGATACGCAGTATTTT
CSAPTGTSTDTQYF
>.|TRBV20-1|13|TRBJ1-2|.
TGCAGTGCTCCCGTCGAAAGTTCCTATGGCTACACCTTC
CSAPVESSYGYTF
>.|TRBV30|14|TRBJ1-6|.
TGTGCCTGGAGTTTAGGGATCGGAAATTCACCCCTCCACTTT
CAWSLGIGNSPLHF
>TRBD1|TRBV29-1|14|TRBJ2-4|.
TGCAGCGTCCTACGGGACAGGGGTGAAAACATTCAGTACTTC
CSVLRDRGENIQYF
>.|TRBV29-1|14|TRBJ1-4|.
TGCAGCGTCGCCGACCGTGCAACTAATGAAAAACTGTTTTTT
CSVADRATNEKLFF
>.|TRBV20-1|15|TRBJ2-7|.
TGCAGTGCTAGAGATGGAGCGGGGACATCCTACGAGCAGTACTTC
CSARDGAGTSYEQYF
>TRBD2|TRBV12-3/TRBV12-4|14|TRBJ2-1|.
TGTGCCAGTTCCGCGGGACTAGCGGGGGATGAGCAGTTCTTC
CASSAGLAGDEQFF
>.|TRBV28|12|TRBJ1-2|.
TGTGCCAGCAGCCTGACAACTTATGGCTACACCTTC
CASSLTTYGYTF
>.|TRBV12-3/TRBV12-4|13|TRBJ2-5|.
TGTGCCAGCAGTCCGGACAGATCGGAGACCCAGTACTTC
CASSPDRSETQYF
>.|TRBV6-6|12|TRBJ2-2|.
TGTGCCAGCAGGAGTAGTACCGGGGAGCTGTTTTTT
CASRSSTGELFF
>TRBD2|TRBV19|15|TRBJ2-5|.
TGTGCCAGTAGTACGGGGCCTAGCGGGCAAGAGACCCAGTACTTC
CASSTGPSGQETQYF
>TRBD1|TRBV2|16|TRBJ1-4|.
TGTGCCAGCACCATTCCCGACAGGGCCGAAGATGAAAAACTGTTTTTT
CASTIPDRAEDEKLFF
>.|TRBV15|17|TRBJ2-7|.
TGTGCCACCAGCAGAGAGATACCAGGGGCCTACCGCTACGAGCAGTACTTC
CATSREIPGAYRYEQYF
>.|TRBV20-1|17|TRBJ1-2|.
TGCAGTGCTAGAGATAGGGGAGGGACGACCTCTAACTATGGCTACACCTTC
CSARDRGGTTSNYGYTF
>.|TRBV2|17|TRBJ2-6|.
TGTGCCAGCACCCCTCTCCGGGGAGATGCTGGGGCCAACGTCCTGACTTTC
CASTPLRGDAGANVLTF
>.|TRBV5-4|15|TRBJ2-3|.
TGTGCCAGCAGCTTGGATGGGGGTAGCACAGATACGCAGTATTTT
CASSLDGGSTDTQYF
>TRBD2|TRBV30|14|TRBJ2-7|.
TGTGCCTGTAGGAGGACTAGTACGCCGGGCGAGCAGTACTTC
CACRRTSTPGEQYF
>TRBD1|TRBV3-1|16|TRBJ1-4|.
TGTGCCAGCAGCTCGTCCGGGACAGGGGGTATCGAAAAACTGTTTTTT
CASSSSGTGGIEKLFF
>.|TRBV6-2/TRBV6-3|12|TRBJ2-5|.
TGTGCCAGCAGTCGACCCGTAGAGACCCAGTACTTC
CASSRPVETQYF
>.|TRBV2|16|TRBJ2-1|.
TGTGCCAGCAGTGAATCCAGGGGTAGAGGCTACAATGAGCAGTTCTTC
CASSESRGRGYNEQFF
>.|TRBV27|16|TRBJ1-2|.
TGTGCCAGCAGTTCGCCTAGAAGGGGCTCGGTATATGGCTACACCTTC
CASSSPRRGSVYGYTF